The source of this T cell receptor beta chain is a study of shared clonotypes between healthy human individuals. CDR1 and CDR2 from the germline V gene are SGHNT and YYREEE (reference sequence). There are 12 residues in the CDR3. V dropped 1 base and J dropped 9 bases, with 11 bases sitting between them. CD45RO negativity and positive selection for CCR7 defined naive CD8 cells, a population that excluded terminally differentiated effector memory CD45RA+ cells. Sequenced by immunoSEQ multiplex PCR; TCRdb stores in-frame clones only, minus some. Among around 580,000 clones listed, 98% were seen once. This TCR was sampled from a man aged 25-45 years in good health. Sequenced input: naive CD8+ T cells sorted from blood. The genes are TRBV5-4 and TRBJ2-7; no clear D gene. The CDR3 here is CASSLSPMGQYF. The CDR3 DNA reads TGTGCCAGCAGCTTGTCCCCAATGGGGCAGTACTTC. Complete variable domain (other parts from reference TRBV5-4 and TRBJ2-7): ETGVTQSPTHLIKTRGQQVTLRCSSQSGHNTVSWYQQALGQGPQFIFQYYREEENGRGNFPPRFSGLQFPNYSSELNVNALELDDSALYLCASSLSPMGQYFGPGTRLTVT.